A few counts support the clone carrying this TCR beta chain. Its specificity is unknown. This sample stems from a study of cytomegalovirus exposure and HLA in healthy donors. Study-wide points: Immune exposure information available was restricted to CMV serostatus.

Germline V CDR1 and CDR2: SGHNT, YYREEE (reference sequence). J gave up 7 bases and V 2 bases, and 5 bases lay outside the gene matches. This CDR3 contains 15 residues. In the PCR, 60 Vbeta and 13 Jbeta primers were used. Some clones are missing from TCRdb's copy, which holds only in-frame ones; the method was immunoSEQ multiplex PCR. The sample consists of some 91,000 clones, 64% of them appearing once. This TCR was sampled from a human donor in good health. The chain couples TRBV5-4 to TRBJ1-6, with 8 bases fitting TRBD1. Sequencing input: PBMCs. This CDR3 reads CASSFRTGTNSPLHF. The CDR3 region has the DNA TGTGCCAGCAGCTTTCGGACAGGGACGAATTCACCCCTCCACTTT. Based on the CDR3 plus reference TRBV5-4 and TRBJ1-6, the full variable domain is ETGVTQSPTHLIKTRGQQVTLRCSSQSGHNTVSWYQQALGQGPQFIFQYYREEENGRGNFPPRFSGLQFPNYSSELNVNALELDDSALYLCASSFRTGTNSPLHFGNGTRLTVT.